This T cell receptor (beta chain) was captured by sequencing in a study of monozygotic twins with inflammatory bowel disease. TCRdb re-called the 5' RACE reads; every CDR3 protein appears as one record, without DNA. The sample has some 170,000 distinct CDR3 sequences, and its top ten clones hold approximately 7%. Looked up from germline, CDR1 is SGHDN and CDR2 is FVKESK. The CDR3 spans 17 residues. The rearrangement links TRBV14 to TRBJ1-5; the TCRdb D gene call, TRBD1, has no DNA to confirm it. This TCR was recovered from a human donor with ulcerative colitis or Crohn's disease, or a healthy co-twin of an affected twin (not recorded which). Material for sequencing was blood. Here the CDR3 reads CASSQDLPRGSNQPQHF.